This T cell receptor (beta chain) was captured in a study of T cells in Graves' hyperthyroidism and ophthalmopathy. Study context: Peripheral blood was drawn at first diagnosis, prior to all treatment.

The table lists this clonotype with many counts. What it recognizes is unknown. Newly diagnosed patients aged 18 to 65 had hyperthyroidism of under 2 months' duration. Exclusion of a patient resulted from uncontrolled infection, other autoimmune disease, pregnancy or lactation. Study-level points and caveats: In validation, the model predicted ophthalmopathy. These predictions came a median about 6.8 months before onset.

CDR1 and CDR2 (germline): GTSNPN, SVGIG (reference sequence). The V end was cut by 0 bases, the J end by 10 bases, with 13 bases between. This CDR3 has 14 amino acids. The investigators amplified TCR beta CDR3 regions from RNA transcripts. The HTBI primer set served for first-round RT-PCR of the TCR CDR3. TCRdb reanalysed the multiplex PCR reads using MiXCR and keeps one entry per CDR3 protein. Of about 480,000 distinct CDR3 sequences detected, around 14% appear once; the ten largest clones hold about 17%. This chain joins TRBV30 and TRBJ1-6, with D maybe TRBD1 (5 bases). Input material: blood. This receptor was taken from a woman aged 18 to 35 with Graves' hyperthyroidism. The CDR3 coding sequence is TGTGCCTGGAGTGTATGGCAGGGTTCATCACCCCTCCACTTT. Translated, it gives CAWSVWQGSSPLHF.